The sequence of this TCR beta chain was determined in a study of T cell changes during pregnancy in multiple sclerosis. Only in-frame clones appear in the TCRdb table, and some are missing; sequencing was by immunoSEQ multiplex PCR. Of over 60,000 clones listed, around 91% are singletons. V lost 5 bases and J 4 bases, leaving 11 bases between the germline ends. The germline gives CDR1 MNHNY, CDR2 SVGAGI (reference sequence). The CDR3 consists of 13 residues. This chain joins TRBV6-6 and TRBJ1-1; perhaps TRBD1 as D (5 bases). This receptor was obtained from a female donor in good health, enrolled as a control in a pregnancy study. The sequencing here drew on peripheral blood, taken in the third trimester of pregnancy. The CDR3 loop reads CASSGLGGTEAFF. The CDR3 region has the DNA TGTGCCAGCAGTGGCCTCGGGGGCACTGAAGCTTTCTTT.